This TCR beta chain was captured in a study of metastatic and nonmetastatic thyroid tumors. Study details: Patients with malignant and benign thyroid disease provided blood and tumor or nodule tissue, whose repertoires were compared.

The authors' processing: The study built a papillary thyroid cancer distant-metastasis classifier from CDR3 differences across clinicopathological groups. TCRdb redid the clone calls on the PCR reads using MiXCR. The V and J calls come from TCRdb's annotation, not from the publication. The table includes roughly 70,000 clones, around 19% detected once. As to this clone: Its antigen is still unknown.

Study findings and constraints: Reported TCR beta diversity, measured in blood and tumor, was significantly higher for malignant thyroid tumors than for benign nodules.

Every patient underwent thyroid surgery untreated. V lost 2 bases to trimming and J lost 4 bases; unmatched junction nucleotides: 5. The germline CDR1 and CDR2 sequences are DFQATT and SNEGSKA (reference sequence). The CDR3 sequence is 14 residues long. This receptor was identified in a female donor with papillary thyroid cancer or a benign thyroid nodule (not recorded which). Some clones in this sample may be carry-over from other donors' samples. J is TRBJ2-7 and V is TRBV20-1, with 10 bases matching TRBD2. Material: blood. The chain's CDR3 is CSARSLAGRYEQYF. The CDR3 nucleotides are TGCAGTGCTAGATCACTAGCGGGACGGTACGAGCAGTACTTC.